A single T cell receptor (beta chain) is shown here with its context. What it recognizes is unknown. A second PCR, run for about 7 to 12 cycles, used a sample-barcoded 5' primer plus a J-beta primer mix. TCRdb used MiXCR to reprocess the 5' RACE reads, holding one entry per CDR3 protein. This table has roughly 900,000 distinct CDR3 sequences, roughly 52% appearing once. These data come from a study of blood T cells in healthy people across ages. Regarding the study as a whole: Age showed a roughly linear inverse relationship with TCR beta diversity per million T cells.

Trimming left V 6 bases short and J 8 bases short, with 20 bases between. Germline CDR1 and CDR2: MDHEN and SYDVKM. This CDR3 spans 15 amino acids. The chain recombines TRBV28 with TRBJ2-4, with D perhaps TRBD2 (5 bases). The specimen sequenced was blood. This clonotype was obtained from a man under 40 in good health. CDR3 coding DNA: TGTGCCAGCAGCCTTCCCCGGGCGAACGGGGACATTCAGTACTTC. It encodes CASSLPRANGDIQYF.